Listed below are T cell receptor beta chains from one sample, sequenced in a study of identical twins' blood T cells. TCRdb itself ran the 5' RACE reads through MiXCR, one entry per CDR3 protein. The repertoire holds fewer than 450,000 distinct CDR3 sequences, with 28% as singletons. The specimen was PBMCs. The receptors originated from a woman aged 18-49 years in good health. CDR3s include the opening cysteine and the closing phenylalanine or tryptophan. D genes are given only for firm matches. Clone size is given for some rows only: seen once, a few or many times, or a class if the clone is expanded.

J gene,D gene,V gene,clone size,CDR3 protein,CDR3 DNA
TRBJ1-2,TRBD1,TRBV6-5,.,CASSYLDRVDFNYGYTF,TGTGCCAGCAGTTACCTGGACAGGGTAGATTTTAACTATGGCTACACCTTC
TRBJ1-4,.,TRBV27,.,CASSTARWREKLFF,TGTGCCAGCAGTACTGCCAGGTGGCGGGAAAAACTGTTTTTT
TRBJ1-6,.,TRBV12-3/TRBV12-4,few,CASTDVYNSPLHF,TGTGCCAGCACAGACGTCTATAATTCACCCCTCCACTTT
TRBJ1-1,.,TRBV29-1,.,CSVDSEGGEAFF,TGCAGCGTTGACAGTGAAGGGGGTGAAGCTTTCTTT
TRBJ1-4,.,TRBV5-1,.,CASSAQGNLGEKLFF,TGCGCCAGCAGCGCCCAGGGCAATTTAGGTGAAAAACTGTTTTTT
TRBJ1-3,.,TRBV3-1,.,CASSQQANSGNTIYF,TGTGCCAGCAGCCAACAGGCGAACTCTGGAAACACCATATATTTT
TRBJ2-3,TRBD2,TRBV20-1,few,CSAALAGVPDTQYF,TGCAGTGCTGCGCTAGCGGGGGTGCCAGATACGCAGTATTTT
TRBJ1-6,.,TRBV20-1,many,CSLGWPNSPLHF,TGCAGCTTAGGATGGCCTAATTCACCCCTCCACTTT
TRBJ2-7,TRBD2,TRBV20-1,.,CSARDWDYSYEQYF,TGCAGTGCTAGAGATTGGGACTACTCCTACGAGCAGTACTTC
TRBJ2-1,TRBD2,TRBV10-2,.,CASSGQISGTSVTYNEQFF,TGCGCCAGCAGTGGCCAAATATCCGGGACTAGCGTAACCTACAATGAGCAGTTCTTC